These 31 T cell receptor beta chains were all obtained from the same sample, sequenced in a study of OX40 agonist ivuxolimab in advanced cancers. Method: immunoSEQ multiplex PCR; TCRdb's copy keeps in-frame clones and lacks some. This sample yields under 85,000 clones, of which roughly nine tenths are seen a single time; approximately 0.7% belongs to the top ten. This specimen was CD4+ or CD8+ T cells sorted from blood, taken in a trial of the OX40 agonist ivuxolimab. All receptors derive from an adult with an advanced solid tumor such as melanoma, head and neck, liver or kidney cancer.

The rearrangement joins TRBV5-3 to TRBJ2-7; D gene ambiguous. TRBV5-3 is placed among ORFs of uncertain function. The V gene lost 1 base and the J gene lost 4 bases, with 12 bases spanning the gap. The CDR3 contains 14 residues. The CDR3 region has the DNA TGTGCCAGAAGCTTGTTTCAGCACGATTACGAGCAGTACTTC. This codes for CARSLFQHDYEQYF.

CDR3 sequence: CASSLGAWETQYF. Written as DNA, the CDR3 is TGTGCCAGCAGTTTAGGGGCGTGGGAGACCCAGTACTTC. The rearrangement links TRBV27 to TRBJ2-5; D is possibly TRBD1 (5 bases). Trimming took off 2 bases at V and 5 bases at J, with 9 bases between the two ends. Germline V lookup: CDR1 MNHEY, CDR2 SMNVEV (reference sequence). The CDR3 spans 13 residues.

The V and J genes are TRBV11-3 and TRBJ2-1, with 7 bases matching TRBD2. The CDR3 totals 13 residues. Germline trimming cut 2 bases from V and 15 bases from J; bases unmatched to any gene: 10. CDR1 is SGHNT and CDR2 is YENEEA in the germline V gene. The DNA for the CDR3 is TGTGCCAGCAGCTTACTGAGCGGGACCCCCTCGTTCTTC. Protein product: CASSLLSGTPSFF.

The chain uses TRBV5-1 and TRBJ2-5; TRBD1 matches at 7 bases. This CDR3 has 15 amino acids. Per germline, CDR1 SGHRS and CDR2 YFSETQ. Trimming took 3 bases from V and 5 from J; bases not matched to a gene: 10. The CDR3 loop reads CASSWGDRDGETQYF. CDR3 nucleotides: TGCGCCAGCAGCTGGGGAGACAGGGACGGTGAGACCCAGTACTTC.

In its sample, this clone was seen once. The CDR3 region has the DNA TGTGCCATCAGTGATTTTGGGGCCAACGTCCTGACTTTC. It translates to CAISDFGANVLTF. The chain recombines TRBV10-3 with TRBJ2-6; no firm D call. CDR3 size: 13 residues. V lost 3 bases and J lost 3, with 3 bases in between. Germline V gene lookup returns CDR1 ENHRY and CDR2 SYGVKD.

The V call is TRBV28, the J call TRBJ2-5; tentatively, D is TRBD1 or TRBD2 (5 bases each). Germline V gene sequence: CDR1 MDHEN, CDR2 SYDVKM. Trimming pared 6 bases from V and 5 bases from J, leaving 19 bases between. The length of the CDR3 is 15 residues. CDR3 coding DNA: TGTGCCAGCAGCCATAGGGGCCGGGGAACCGAGACCCAGTACTTC. Residues: CASSHRGRGTETQYF.

CDR3 sequence: CASSSTGDGETQYF. In nucleotides, the CDR3 is TGTGCCAGCAGTTCGACAGGGGACGGGGAGACCCAGTACTTC. The genes are TRBV28 and TRBJ2-5, with 8 nucleotides matching TRBD1. CDR1 MDHEN and CDR2 SYDVKM come from the germline V gene. CDR3 length: 14 amino acids. The J segment lost 5 bases and the V segment lost 4 bases, leaving 6 bases of the junction unmatched.

The V and J genes are TRBV4-1 and TRBJ2-1; D may match TRBD1 or TRBD2 (5 bases each). Trimming took 2 bases from V and 13 from J, leaving 18 bases between them. From germline, CDR1 is MGHRA and CDR2 YSYEKL. The CDR3 contains 14 residues. DNA for the CDR3: TGCGCCAGCAGCCAATGGGGGTCCCGGGACCAACAGTTCTTC. Translation: CASSQWGSRDQQFF.

The CDR3 loop reads CASLKQGTSGVNTGELFF. CDR3 nucleotide sequence: TGTGCCAGCTTAAAGCAGGGGACTAGCGGGGTGAACACCGGGGAGCTGTTTTTT. J is TRBJ2-2 and V is TRBV7-9, with 13 bases lining up with TRBD2. The CDR3 contains 18 residues. Germline V gene data show CDR1 as SEHNR and CDR2 as FQNEAQ (reference sequence). Trimming cost V 8 bases and J 1 base; bases outside gene matches: 10.

The chain's CDR3 is CASSYLGTDTQYF. CDR3 sequence (DNA): TGTGCCAGCAGTTACTTGGGGACAGATACGCAGTATTTT. The gene calls are TRBV6-5 and TRBJ2-3; D remains ambiguous. V shed 1 base and J shed 3 bases, with 5 bases lying between them. Germline CDR1 is MNHEY and CDR2 is SVGAGI. CDR3 size: 13 residues.

The genes are TRBV27 and TRBJ2-1; weak D call: TRBD2 (6 bases). The CDR3 runs 14 residues. Germline assignment: CDR1 MNHEY and CDR2 SMNVEV (reference sequence). V gave up 9 bases and J gave up 0 bases, with 12 bases separating them. Here the CDR3 DNA reads TGTGCCAGTGCCCGGGGGAGCTCCTACAATGAGCAGTTCTTC. Amino acid sequence: CASARGSSYNEQFF.

The chain links TRBV21-1 to TRBJ1-6; no DNA check was done on the table's D call, TRBD1. TRBV21-1 is a pseudogene segment. This CDR3 is built from 17 residues. CDR3 loop: CASSTHGQGNPNSPLHF. CDR3 bases: TGTGCCAGCAGCACCCACGGACAGGGGAATCCTAATTCACCCCTCCACTTT.

V usage is TRBV19 and J usage is TRBJ1-2; D perhaps matches TRBD1 (5 bases). V lost 3 bases to trimming and J lost 4 bases, with 18 bases between them. The germline V gene encodes CDR1 LNHDA and CDR2 SQIVND (reference sequence). The CDR3 totals 16 residues. In DNA form, the CDR3 reads TGTGCCAGTAGTATGGTCGTGGGCAGTAGGGGCTATGGCTACACCTTC. It is translated as CASSMVVGSRGYGYTF.

This clone occurred a few times. This chain links TRBV6-1 with TRBJ1-5; a possible D gene is TRBD1 (5 bases). The length of the CDR3 is 15 residues. V was pared by 1 base and J by 3 bases, with 10 bases between. Germline CDR1 and CDR2: MNHNS and SASEGT. The CDR3 region has the DNA TGTGCCAGCAGTGAAGGGGGGATTGACAATCAGCCCCAGCATTTT. This codes for CASSEGGIDNQPQHF.

The V gene is TRBV4-1, the J gene TRBJ2-3; maybe TRBD2 (6 bases). The CDR3 loop spans 17 amino acids. The germline CDR1 and CDR2 sequences are MGHRA and YSYEKL. The ends were cut back, 0 bases at V and 3 bases at J, with 16 bases in the middle. The CDR3 sequence: CASSQDVGAGRTDTQYF. The CDR3 DNA reads TGCGCCAGCAGCCAAGATGTAGGGGCGGGAAGGACAGATACGCAGTATTTT.

This chain joins TRBV5-8 and TRBJ2-6; D ambiguous. The CDR3 loop spans 15 amino acids. V dropped 0 bases and J dropped 0 bases, with 4 bases sitting between them. From germline, CDR1 is SGHTS and CDR2 YDEGEE. The DNA for the CDR3 is TGTGCCAGCAGCTTGGTACTCTCTGGGGCCAACGTCCTGACTTTC. This translates into CASSLVLSGANVLTF.

V is TRBV18 and J is TRBJ1-5, with D tentatively TRBD1 (5 bases). Trimming took off 5 bases at V and 5 bases at J, with 16 bases between the two ends. Germline CDR1 KGHSH, CDR2 LQKENI. This CDR3 is built from 15 residues. The CDR3 nucleotides read TGTGCCAGCTCAACCGTGGGGGGAATGGATCAGCCCCAGCATTTT. Amino acid sequence: CASSTVGGMDQPQHF.

The chain links TRBV30 to TRBJ2-5; D ambiguous. The CDR3 totals 12 residues. From germline, CDR1 is GTSNPN and CDR2 SVGIG (reference sequence). V shed 2 bases and J shed 5 bases, with 9 bases lying between them. This chain's CDR3 is CAWSFFWETQYF. The CDR3 DNA reads TGTGCCTGGAGTTTTTTTTGGGAGACCCAGTACTTC.

The DNA of the CDR3 is TGTGCCAGCAGGAGTGTTGGATTCTACAATGAGCAGTTCTTC. Residues: CASRSVGFYNEQFF. The chain has TRBV28 and TRBJ2-1, with D uncertain. V lost 6 bases and J lost 3, with 12 bases in between. This CDR3 spans 14 amino acids. Germline V CDR1 and CDR2: MDHEN, SYDVKM.

J is TRBJ2-5 and V is TRBV4-3; 9 bases line up with TRBD1. The trim removed 0 bases at V and 3 bases at J, leaving 11 bases unmatched. Germline V gives CDR1 LGHNA, CDR2 YSLEER. The CDR3 totals 18 residues. The DNA of the CDR3 is TGCGCCAGCAGCCAAGATTTTCTTGGGACAGGGCAGGAAGAGACCCAGTACTTC. Its translation: CASSQDFLGTGQEETQYF.

V usage is TRBV2 and J usage is TRBJ2-2; 11 nucleotides align to TRBD2. The germline V gene has CDR1 SNHLY and CDR2 FYNNEI. The CDR3 is 15 residues long. V dropped 3 bases and J dropped 6; count of bases not matched to a gene: 3. For the CDR3, the DNA is TGTGCCAGCAGTGAGACTAGCGGGATTGCCGGGGAGCTGTTTTTT. Residues: CASSETSGIAGELFF.

The CDR3 sequence is CASSLLAGEETQYF. In DNA, the CDR3 is TGTGCCAGTAGTTTACTAGCGGGAGAAGAGACCCAGTACTTC. The gene calls are TRBV19 and TRBJ2-5, with TRBD2 identical over 11 bases. The CDR3 covers 14 residues. The junction had 2 bases not matched to a gene; V was cut back by 5 bases and J by 3 bases. Looked up from germline, CDR1 is LNHDA and CDR2 is SQIVND (reference sequence).

The genes are TRBV27 and TRBJ2-6; D not resolved. CDR3 length: 13 residues. V dropped 8 bases and J dropped 0 bases, with 5 bases sitting between them. CDR1 MNHEY and CDR2 SMNVEV come from the germline V gene (reference sequence). The CDR3 region has the DNA TGTGCCAGCCGCGCCTCTGGGGCCAACGTCCTGACTTTC. Residues: CASRASGANVLTF.

The chain has TRBV6-5 and TRBJ2-7; the D gene is possibly TRBD2 (6 bases). Germline V gene sequence: CDR1 MNHEY, CDR2 SVGAGI. The CDR3 is made up of 15 amino acids. V lost 6 bases to trimming and J lost 2 bases, with 17 bases between them. In nucleotides, the CDR3 is TGTGCCAGCAGGCAACCCGGGACTGCTACCTACGAGCAGTACTTC. Encoded protein: CASRQPGTATYEQYF.

The rearrangement uses TRBV18 and TRBJ2-1; 7 bases are shared with TRBD2. The junction had 11 bases not matched to a gene; V was cut back by 5 bases and J by 1 base. The germline CDR1 and CDR2 sequences are KGHSH and LQKENI. This CDR3 is built from 17 residues. CDR3 sequence (DNA): TGTGCCAGCTCATCACAGCGCGGGGGTAGTTCCTACAATGAGCAGTTCTTC. This translates into CASSSQRGGSSYNEQFF.

This clone has a single count. The genes are TRBV11-2 and TRBJ2-5; unclear D gene. Trimming shortened V by 6 bases and J by 5 bases, and 19 bases separated the two germline ends. The CDR3 consists of 15 residues. The V gene's germline CDR1 is SGHAT and CDR2 FQNNGV. In DNA form, the CDR3 reads TGTGCCAGCAGGGCCCCTGGACGTGTAAGTGAGACCCAGTACTTC. Its translation is CASRAPGRVSETQYF.

The chain joins TRBV5-1 to TRBJ2-4; tentatively, D is TRBD1 (6 bases). This CDR3 has 17 residues. Trimming pared 0 bases from V and 3 bases from J, leaving 16 bases between. Germline CDR1 is SGHRS and CDR2 is YFSETQ. CDR3: CASSLAPGDIFKNIQYF. The CDR3 nucleotides are TGCGCCAGCAGCTTGGCCCCAGGGGATATTTTCAAAAACATTCAGTACTTC. Filled out from reference TRBV5-1 and TRBJ2-4, the complete variable domain reads KAGVTQTPRYLIKTRGQQVTLSCSPISGHRSVSWYQQTPGQGLQFLFEYFSETQRNKGNFPGRFSGRQFSNSRSEMNVSTLELGDSALYLCASSLAPGDIFKNIQYFGAGTRLSVL.

The V gene is TRBV19, the J gene TRBJ2-6, with TRBD1 identical over 12 bases. Unmatched junction bases numbered 6, after V lost 5 bases and J lost 1 base. CDR1 LNHDA and CDR2 SQIVND come from the germline V gene (reference sequence). CDR3 size: 18 residues. The CDR3 bases are TGTGCCAGTAGTGTGGGACAGGGGGCGAATTCTGGGGCCAACGTCCTGACTTTC. Protein product: CASSVGQGANSGANVLTF.

This clone came up once. The chain carries TRBV7-3 and TRBJ2-5; TRBD1 matches at 7 bases. J was trimmed by 5 bases and V by 5 bases; bases with no gene match: 8. This CDR3 has 14 amino acids. Looked up from germline, CDR1 is SGHTA and CDR2 is FQGTGA. The CDR3 coding sequence is TGTGCCAGCAGCCGACAGGGAAAGGGTGAGACCCAGTACTTC. This sequence encodes CASSRQGKGETQYF. The whole variable domain, filled in from reference TRBV7-3 and TRBJ2-5, reads GAGVSQTPSNKVTEKGKYVELRCDPISGHTALYWYRQSLGQGPEFLIYFQGTGAADDSGLPNDRFFAVRPEGSVSTLKIQRTERGDSAVYLCASSRQGKGETQYFGPGTRLLVL.

The chain combines TRBV5-4 with TRBJ2-7; D may correspond to TRBD1 or TRBD2 (6 bases each). The length of the CDR3 is 15 residues. Germline V CDR1 and CDR2: SGHNT, YYREEE (reference sequence). The ends were cut back, 5 bases at V and 6 bases at J, with 21 bases in the middle. DNA for the CDR3: TGTGCCAGCAGTCATGCAGGAGGGACACTGCGCGAGCAGTACTTC. Its translation is CASSHAGGTLREQYF.

This sequence joins TRBV7-3 and TRBJ2-5, with D possibly matching TRBD1 (5 bases). V was cut by 0 bases and J by 5 bases, with 7 bases left in between. In germline, CDR1 is SGHTA, CDR2 FQGTGA. The CDR3 totals 13 residues. The CDR3 DNA is TGTGCCAGCAGCTTAACTAAGGGGGAGACCCAGTACTTC. It codes for CASSLTKGETQYF. Filled out from reference TRBV7-3 and TRBJ2-5, the complete variable domain reads GAGVSQTPSNKVTEKGKYVELRCDPISGHTALYWYRQSLGQGPEFLIYFQGTGAADDSGLPNDRFFAVRPEGSVSTLKIQRTERGDSAVYLCASSLTKGETQYFGPGTRLLVL.